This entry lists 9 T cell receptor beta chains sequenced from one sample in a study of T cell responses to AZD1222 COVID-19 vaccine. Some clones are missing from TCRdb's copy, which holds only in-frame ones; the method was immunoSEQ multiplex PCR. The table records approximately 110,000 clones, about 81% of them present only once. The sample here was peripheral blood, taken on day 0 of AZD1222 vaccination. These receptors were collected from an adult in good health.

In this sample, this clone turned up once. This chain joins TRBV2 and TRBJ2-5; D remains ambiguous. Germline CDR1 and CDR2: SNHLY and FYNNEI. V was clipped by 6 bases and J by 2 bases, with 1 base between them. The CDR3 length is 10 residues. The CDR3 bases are TGTGCCAGCAGGCAAGAGACCCAGTACTTC. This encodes CASRQETQYF.

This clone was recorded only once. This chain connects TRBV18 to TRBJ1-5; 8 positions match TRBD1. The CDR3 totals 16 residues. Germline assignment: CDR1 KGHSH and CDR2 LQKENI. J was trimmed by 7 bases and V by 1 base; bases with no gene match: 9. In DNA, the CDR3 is TGTGCCAGCTCACCACTTGCCGGGACAGGCTACCAGCCCCAGCATTTT. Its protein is CASSPLAGTGYQPQHF.

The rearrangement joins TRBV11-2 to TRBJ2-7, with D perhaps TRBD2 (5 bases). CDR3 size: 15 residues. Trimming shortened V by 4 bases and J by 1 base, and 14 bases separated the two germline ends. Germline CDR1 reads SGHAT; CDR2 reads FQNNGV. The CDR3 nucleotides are TGTGCCAGCAGCTCCGACGGGGAGAGGTCCTACGAGCAGTACTTC. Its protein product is CASSSDGERSYEQYF.

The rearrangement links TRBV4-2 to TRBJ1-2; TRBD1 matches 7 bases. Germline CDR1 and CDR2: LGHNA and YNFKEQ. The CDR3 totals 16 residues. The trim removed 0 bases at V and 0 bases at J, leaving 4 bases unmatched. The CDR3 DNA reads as TGTGCCAGCAGCCAAGATGGGGGACAGACTAACTATGGCTACACCTTC. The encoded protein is CASSQDGGQTNYGYTF.

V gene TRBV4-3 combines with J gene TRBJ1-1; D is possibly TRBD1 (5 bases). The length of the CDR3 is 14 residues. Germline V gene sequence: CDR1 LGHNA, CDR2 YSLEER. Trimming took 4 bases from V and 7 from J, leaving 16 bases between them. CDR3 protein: CASSPGGGWHEAFF. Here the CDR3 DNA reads TGCGCCAGCAGCCCGGGGGGAGGGTGGCATGAAGCTTTCTTT.

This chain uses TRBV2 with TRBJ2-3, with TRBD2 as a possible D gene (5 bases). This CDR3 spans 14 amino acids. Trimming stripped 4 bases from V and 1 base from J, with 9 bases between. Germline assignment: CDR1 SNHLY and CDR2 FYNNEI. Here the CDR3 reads CASSGVSGTDTQYF. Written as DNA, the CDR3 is TGTGCCAGCAGTGGGGTTAGCGGCACAGATACGCAGTATTTT.

The CDR3 loop reads CASSPGGSWSGSYNEQFF. The CDR3 coding sequence is TGTGCCAGCAGCCCCGGAGGTTCGTGGTCGGGGTCCTACAATGAGCAGTTCTTC. The chain is built from TRBV3-1 (or the pseudogene TRBV3-2) and TRBJ2-1; TRBD2 might be the D (5 bases). CDR1 and CDR2 from the germline V gene are LGHDT and YNNKEL (reference sequence). V lost 4 bases and J lost 1, with 20 bases in between. This CDR3 contains 18 residues.

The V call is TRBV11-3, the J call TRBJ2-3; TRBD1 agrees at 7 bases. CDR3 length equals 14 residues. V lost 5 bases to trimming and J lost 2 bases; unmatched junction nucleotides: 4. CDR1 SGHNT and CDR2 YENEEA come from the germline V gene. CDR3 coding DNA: TGTGCCAGCAGCCCCCAGGGGGACACAGATACGCAGTATTTT. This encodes CASSPQGDTDTQYF.

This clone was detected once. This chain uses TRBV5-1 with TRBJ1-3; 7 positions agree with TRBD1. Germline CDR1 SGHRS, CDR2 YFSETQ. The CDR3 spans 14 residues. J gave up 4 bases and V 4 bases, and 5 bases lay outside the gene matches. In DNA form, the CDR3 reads TGCGCCAGCAGCCTTACAGGGGACGGAAACACCATATATTTT. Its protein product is CASSLTGDGNTIYF.